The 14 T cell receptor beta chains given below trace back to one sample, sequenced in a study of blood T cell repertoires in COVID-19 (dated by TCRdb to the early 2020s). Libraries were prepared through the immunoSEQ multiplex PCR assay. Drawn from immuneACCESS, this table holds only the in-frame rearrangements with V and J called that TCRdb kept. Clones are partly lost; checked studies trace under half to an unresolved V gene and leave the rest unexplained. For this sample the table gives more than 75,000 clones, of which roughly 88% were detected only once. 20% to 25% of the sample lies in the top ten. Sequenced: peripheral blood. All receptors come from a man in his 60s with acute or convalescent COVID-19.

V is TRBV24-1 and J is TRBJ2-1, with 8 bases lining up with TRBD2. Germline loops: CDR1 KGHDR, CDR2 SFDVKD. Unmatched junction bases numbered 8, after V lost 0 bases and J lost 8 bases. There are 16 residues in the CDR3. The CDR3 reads CATSDLRFGGADEQFF. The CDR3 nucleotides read TGTGCCACCAGTGATTTGCGGTTCGGGGGGGCGGATGAGCAGTTCTTC.

CDR3 sequence reads: CASSLVEGVGTEAFF. CDR3 bases: TGTGCCAGCAGCTTAGTGGAGGGCGTAGGCACTGAAGCTTTCTTT. V usage is TRBV7-6 and J usage is TRBJ1-1; no reliable D call. The germline gives CDR1 SGHVS, CDR2 FNYEAQ. Trimming took off 1 base at V and 4 bases at J, with 13 bases between the two ends. The CDR3 spans 15 residues.

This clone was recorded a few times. DNA of the CDR3: TGTGCCAGCAGCTTACGGCAGGGTCTAGGCGAGCAGTACTTC. Protein: CASSLRQGLGEQYF. This chain uses TRBV11-2 with TRBJ2-7, with D possibly TRBD1 on 5 matching bases. CDR3 length: 14 amino acids. V was cut by 2 bases and J by 6 bases, with 14 bases left in between. Per germline, CDR1 SGHAT and CDR2 FQNNGV.

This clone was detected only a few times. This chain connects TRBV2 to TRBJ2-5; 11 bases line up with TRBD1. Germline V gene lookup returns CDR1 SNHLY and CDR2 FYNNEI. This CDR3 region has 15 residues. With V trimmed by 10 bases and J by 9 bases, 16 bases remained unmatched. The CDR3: CATHVGQGADGPQYF. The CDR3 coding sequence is TGTGCCACCCACGTAGGACAGGGGGCGGACGGTCCCCAGTACTTC.

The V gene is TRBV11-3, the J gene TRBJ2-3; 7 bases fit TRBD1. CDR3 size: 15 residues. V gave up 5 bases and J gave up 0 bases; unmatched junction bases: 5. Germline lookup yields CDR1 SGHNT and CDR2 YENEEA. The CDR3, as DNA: TGTGCCAGCAGCCCACAGGGGAGTAGCACAGATACGCAGTATTTT. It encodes CASSPQGSSTDTQYF.

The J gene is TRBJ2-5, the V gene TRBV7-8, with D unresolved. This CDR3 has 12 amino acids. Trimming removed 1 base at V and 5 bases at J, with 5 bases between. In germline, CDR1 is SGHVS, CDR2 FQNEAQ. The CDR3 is CASSLERETQYF. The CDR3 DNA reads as TGTGCCAGCAGCTTAGAGAGGGAGACCCAGTACTTC.

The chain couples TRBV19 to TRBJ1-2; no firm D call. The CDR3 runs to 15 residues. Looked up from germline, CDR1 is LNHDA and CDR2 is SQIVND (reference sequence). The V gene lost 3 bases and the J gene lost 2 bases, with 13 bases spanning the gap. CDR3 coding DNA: TGTGCCAGTAGTATGTTTAGTCCGGGGAACTATGGCTACACCTTC. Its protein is CASSMFSPGNYGYTF.

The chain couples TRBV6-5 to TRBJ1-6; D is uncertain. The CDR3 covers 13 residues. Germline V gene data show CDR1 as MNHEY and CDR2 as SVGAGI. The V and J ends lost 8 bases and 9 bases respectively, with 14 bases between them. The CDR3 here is CASERDKGSPLHF. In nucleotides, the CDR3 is TGTGCCAGCGAGAGGGATAAAGGTTCACCCCTCCACTTT.

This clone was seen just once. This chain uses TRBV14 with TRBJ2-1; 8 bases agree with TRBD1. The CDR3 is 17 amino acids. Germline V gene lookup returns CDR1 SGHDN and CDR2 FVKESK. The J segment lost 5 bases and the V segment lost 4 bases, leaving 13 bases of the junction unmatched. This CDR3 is CASSRRLGTGNHNEQFF. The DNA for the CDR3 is TGTGCCAGCAGCCGACGGCTAGGGACAGGAAATCACAATGAGCAGTTCTTC. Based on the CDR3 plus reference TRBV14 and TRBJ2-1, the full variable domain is EAGVTQFPSHSVIEKGQTVTLRCDPISGHDNLYWYRRVMGKEIKFLLHFVKESKQDESGMPNNRFLAERTGGTYSTLKVQPAELEDSGVYFCASSRRLGTGNHNEQFFGPGTRLTVL.

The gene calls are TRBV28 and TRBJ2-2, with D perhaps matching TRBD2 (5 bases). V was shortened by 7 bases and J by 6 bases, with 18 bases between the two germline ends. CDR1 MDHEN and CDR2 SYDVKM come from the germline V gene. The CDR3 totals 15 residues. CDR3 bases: TGTGCCAGCATCCCCGGGCTAGCCACGGCCGGGGAGCTGTTTTTT. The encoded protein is CASIPGLATAGELFF.

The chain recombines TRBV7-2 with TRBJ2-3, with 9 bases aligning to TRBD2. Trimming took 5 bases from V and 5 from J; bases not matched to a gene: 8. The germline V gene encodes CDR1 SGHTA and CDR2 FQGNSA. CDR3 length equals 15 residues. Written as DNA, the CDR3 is TGTGCCAGCAGCCTCTTAGCGGGGGTCGGAGATACGCAGTATTTT. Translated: CASSLLAGVGDTQYF.

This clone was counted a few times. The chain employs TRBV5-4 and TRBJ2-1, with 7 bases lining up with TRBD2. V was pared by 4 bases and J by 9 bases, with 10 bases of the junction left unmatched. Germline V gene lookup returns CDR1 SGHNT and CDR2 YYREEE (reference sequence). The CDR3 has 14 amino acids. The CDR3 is CASSATTSDSEQFF. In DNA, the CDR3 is TGTGCCAGCAGCGCCACTACTAGCGACAGTGAGCAGTTCTTC.

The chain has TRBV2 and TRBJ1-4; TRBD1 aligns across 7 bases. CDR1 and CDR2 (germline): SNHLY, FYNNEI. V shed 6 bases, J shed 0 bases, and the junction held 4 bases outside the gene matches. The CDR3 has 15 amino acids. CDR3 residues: CASSRQGSTNEKLFF. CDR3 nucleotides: TGTGCCAGCAGCCGACAGGGATCAACTAATGAAAAACTGTTTTTT.

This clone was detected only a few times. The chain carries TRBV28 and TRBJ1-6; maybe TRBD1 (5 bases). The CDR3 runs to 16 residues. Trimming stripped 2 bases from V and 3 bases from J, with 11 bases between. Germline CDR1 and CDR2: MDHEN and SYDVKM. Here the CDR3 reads CASSLTGGGYNSPLHF. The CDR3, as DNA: TGTGCCAGCAGTTTAACGGGGGGAGGCTATAATTCACCCCTCCACTTT.